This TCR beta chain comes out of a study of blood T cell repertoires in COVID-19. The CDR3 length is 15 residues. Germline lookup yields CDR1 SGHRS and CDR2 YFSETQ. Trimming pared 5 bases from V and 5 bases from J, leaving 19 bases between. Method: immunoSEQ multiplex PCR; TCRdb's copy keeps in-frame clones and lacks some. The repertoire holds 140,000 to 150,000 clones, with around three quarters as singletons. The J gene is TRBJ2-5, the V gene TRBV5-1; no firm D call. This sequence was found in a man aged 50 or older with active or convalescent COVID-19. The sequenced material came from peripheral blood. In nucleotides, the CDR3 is TGCGCCAGCAGTTTCTGGGTCGGAGAGGCGGAGACCCAGTACTTC. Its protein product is CASSFWVGEAETQYF.